This TCR beta chain emerged from a study of blood T cell repertoires in COVID-19. Trimming shortened V by 0 bases and J by 0 bases, and 15 bases separated the two germline ends. This CDR3 region has 17 residues. Germline V gives CDR1 LGHDT, CDR2 YNNKEL (reference sequence). TCRdb keeps only in-frame clones here, not all; method: immunoSEQ multiplex PCR. The data show about 670,000 clones, about 87% seen once. The sequence derives from a woman between 18 and 29 years old with acute or convalescent COVID-19. The J gene is TRBJ2-7, the V gene TRBV3-1 (or the pseudogene TRBV3-2), with a possible D match to TRBD1 (6 bases). Sequenced input: peripheral blood. The CDR3 protein is CASSQEGRTAFSYEQYF. The CDR3 DNA reads as TGTGCCAGCAGCCAAGAAGGACGGACAGCCTTCTCCTACGAGCAGTACTTC.